The clone carrying this T cell receptor (beta chain) occurred many times. Its antigen is not known. The data derive from a study of Graves' ophthalmopathy and Graves' hyperthyroidism. Notes on the study in general: Forecasting of ophthalmopathy progression by the model achieved more than 70% sensitivity and around 77% specificity.

Per the germline V gene, CDR1 is DFQATT and CDR2 is SNEGSKA (reference sequence). V dropped 6 bases and J dropped 7; count of bases not matched to a gene: 5. CDR3 length: 14 residues. Transcripts of RNA were the source for amplifying TCR beta CDR3 regions. A first-round RT-PCR used HTBI primers, followed by a second-round multiplex PCR. Via MiXCR, TCRdb re-called the multiplex PCR reads, giving one row per CDR3 protein. Of roughly 600,000 distinct CDR3 sequences listed, less than 40% were seen once; the top ten hold approximately 4.1%. Sequencing used peripheral blood or thyroid tissue (not recorded which). The gene calls are TRBV20-1 and TRBJ1-6, with 11 bases identical to TRBD1. The receptor was isolated from an adult man with Graves' hyperthyroidism. The CDR3 loop reads CSARDRGMNSPLHF. The CDR3 DNA follows: TGCAGTGCCCGGGACAGGGGGATGAATTCACCCCTCCACTTT.